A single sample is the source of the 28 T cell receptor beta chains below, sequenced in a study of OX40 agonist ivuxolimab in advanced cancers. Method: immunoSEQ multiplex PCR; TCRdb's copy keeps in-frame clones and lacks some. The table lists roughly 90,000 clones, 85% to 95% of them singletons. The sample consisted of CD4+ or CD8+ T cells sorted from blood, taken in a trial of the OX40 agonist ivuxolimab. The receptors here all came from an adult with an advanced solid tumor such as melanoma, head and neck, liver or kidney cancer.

CDR3 in DNA: TGTGCCAGCAGAACCGGGACAGGGGAGTTCTTC. This translates into CASRTGTGEFF. The chain has TRBV28 and TRBJ2-1, with 10 bases identical to TRBD1. V was clipped by 6 bases and J by 14 bases; unmatched bases: 4. CDR3 length: 11 residues. CDR1 is MDHEN and CDR2 is SYDVKM in the germline V gene.

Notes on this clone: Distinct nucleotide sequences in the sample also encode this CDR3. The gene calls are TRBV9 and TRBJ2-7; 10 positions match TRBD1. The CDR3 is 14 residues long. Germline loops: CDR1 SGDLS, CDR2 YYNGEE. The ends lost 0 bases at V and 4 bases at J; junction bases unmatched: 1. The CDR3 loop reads CASSVGQGAYEQYF. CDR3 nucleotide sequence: TGTGCCAGCAGCGTAGGACAGGGGGCTTACGAGCAGTACTTC.

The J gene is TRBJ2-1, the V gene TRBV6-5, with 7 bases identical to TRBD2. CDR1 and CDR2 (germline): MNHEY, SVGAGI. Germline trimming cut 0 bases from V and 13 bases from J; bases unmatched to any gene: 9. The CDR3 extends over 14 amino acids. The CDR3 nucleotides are TGTGCCAGCAGTTACTCGGGAGGCCCGGGACTACAGTTCTTC. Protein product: CASSYSGGPGLQFF.

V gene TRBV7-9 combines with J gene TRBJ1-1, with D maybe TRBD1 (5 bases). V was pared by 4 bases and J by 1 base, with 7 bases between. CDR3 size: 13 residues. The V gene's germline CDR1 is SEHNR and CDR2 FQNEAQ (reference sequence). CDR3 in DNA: TGTGCCAGCAGCTCAAGGGGGAACACTGAAGCTTTCTTT. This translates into CASSSRGNTEAFF.

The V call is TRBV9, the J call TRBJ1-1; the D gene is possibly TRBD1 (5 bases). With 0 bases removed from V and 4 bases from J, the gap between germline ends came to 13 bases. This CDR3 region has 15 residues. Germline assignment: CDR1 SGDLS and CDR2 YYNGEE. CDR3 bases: TGTGCCAGCAGCGTAGGTGGGGGTTGGGGCACTGAAGCTTTCTTT. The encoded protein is CASSVGGGWGTEAFF.

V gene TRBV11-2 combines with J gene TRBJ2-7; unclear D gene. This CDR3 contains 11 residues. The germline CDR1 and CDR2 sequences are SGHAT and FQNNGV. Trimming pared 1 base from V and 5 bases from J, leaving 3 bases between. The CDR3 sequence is CASSLGDEQYF. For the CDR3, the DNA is TGTGCCAGCAGCTTAGGCGACGAGCAGTACTTC.

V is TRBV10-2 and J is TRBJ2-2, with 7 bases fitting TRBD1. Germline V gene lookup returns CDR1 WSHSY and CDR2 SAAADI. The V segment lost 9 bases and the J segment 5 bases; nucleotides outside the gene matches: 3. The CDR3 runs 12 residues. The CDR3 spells CARTGETGELFF. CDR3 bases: TGCGCCAGAACAGGGGAGACCGGGGAGCTGTTTTTT.

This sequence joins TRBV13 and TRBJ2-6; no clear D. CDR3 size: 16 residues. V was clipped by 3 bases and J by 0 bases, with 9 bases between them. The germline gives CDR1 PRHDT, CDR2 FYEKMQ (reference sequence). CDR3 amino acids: CASSFRPSSGANVLTF. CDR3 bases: TGTGCCAGCAGCTTTAGGCCGTCCTCTGGGGCCAACGTCCTGACTTTC.

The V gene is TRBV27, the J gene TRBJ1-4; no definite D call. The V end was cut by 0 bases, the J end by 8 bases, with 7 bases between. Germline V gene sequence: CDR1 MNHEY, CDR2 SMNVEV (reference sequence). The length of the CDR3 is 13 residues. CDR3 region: CASSLSLGEKLFF. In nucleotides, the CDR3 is TGTGCCAGCAGTTTATCTCTCGGAGAAAAACTGTTTTTT.

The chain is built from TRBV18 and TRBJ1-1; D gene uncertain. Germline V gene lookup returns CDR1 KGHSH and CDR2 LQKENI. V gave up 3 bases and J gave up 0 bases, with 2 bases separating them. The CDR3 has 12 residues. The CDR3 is CASSPLNTEAFF. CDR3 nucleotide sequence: TGTGCCAGCTCACCTTTGAACACTGAAGCTTTCTTT.

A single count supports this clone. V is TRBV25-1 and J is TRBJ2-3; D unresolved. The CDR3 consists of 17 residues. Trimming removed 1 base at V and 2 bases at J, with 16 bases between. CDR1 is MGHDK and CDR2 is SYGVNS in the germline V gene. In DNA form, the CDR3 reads TGTGCCAGCAGTGAATGGGCCCTCGGTTTCTCCACAGATACGCAGTATTTT. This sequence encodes CASSEWALGFSTDTQYF.

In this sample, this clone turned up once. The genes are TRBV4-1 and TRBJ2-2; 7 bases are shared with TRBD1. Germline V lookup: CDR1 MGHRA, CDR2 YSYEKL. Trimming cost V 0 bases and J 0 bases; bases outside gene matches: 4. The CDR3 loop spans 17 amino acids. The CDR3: CASSQDIGTANTGELFF. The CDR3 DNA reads TGCGCCAGCAGCCAAGACATCGGGACAGCGAACACCGGGGAGCTGTTTTTT.

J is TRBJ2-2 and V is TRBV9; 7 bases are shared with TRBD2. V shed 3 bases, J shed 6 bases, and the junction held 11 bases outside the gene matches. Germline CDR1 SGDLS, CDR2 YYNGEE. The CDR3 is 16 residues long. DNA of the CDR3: TGTGCCAGCAGCGGACGTGGCGGGAGCACAGCCGGGGAGCTGTTTTTT. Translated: CASSGRGGSTAGELFF.

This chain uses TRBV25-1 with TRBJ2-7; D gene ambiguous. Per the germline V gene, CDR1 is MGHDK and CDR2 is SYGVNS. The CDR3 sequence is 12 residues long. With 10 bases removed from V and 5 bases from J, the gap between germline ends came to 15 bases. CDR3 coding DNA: TGTGCCACCTCACGAGGTTCCCACGAGCAGTACTTC. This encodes CATSRGSHEQYF.

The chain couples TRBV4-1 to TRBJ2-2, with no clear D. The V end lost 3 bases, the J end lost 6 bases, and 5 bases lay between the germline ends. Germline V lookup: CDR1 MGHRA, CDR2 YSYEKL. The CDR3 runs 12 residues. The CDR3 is CASSHLSGELFF. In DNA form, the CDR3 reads TGCGCCAGCAGCCACCTATCCGGGGAGCTGTTTTTT.

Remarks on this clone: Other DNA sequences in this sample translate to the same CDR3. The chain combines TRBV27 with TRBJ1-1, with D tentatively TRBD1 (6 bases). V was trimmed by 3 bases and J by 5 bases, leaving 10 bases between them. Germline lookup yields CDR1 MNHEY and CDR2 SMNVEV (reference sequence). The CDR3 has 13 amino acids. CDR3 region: CASSFGGGTEAFF. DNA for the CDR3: TGTGCCAGCAGTTTCGGAGGGGGGACTGAAGCTTTCTTT.

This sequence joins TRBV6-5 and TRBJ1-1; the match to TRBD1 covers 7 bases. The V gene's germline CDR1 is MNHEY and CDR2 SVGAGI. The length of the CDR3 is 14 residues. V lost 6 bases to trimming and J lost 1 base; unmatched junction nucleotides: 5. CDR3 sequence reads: CASSRGQENTEAFF. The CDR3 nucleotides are TGTGCCAGCAGCCGAGGACAGGAGAACACTGAAGCTTTCTTT.

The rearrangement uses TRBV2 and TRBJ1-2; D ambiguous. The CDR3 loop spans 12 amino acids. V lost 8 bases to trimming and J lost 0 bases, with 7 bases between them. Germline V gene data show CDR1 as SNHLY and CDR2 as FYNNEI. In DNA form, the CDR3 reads TGTGCCAGCGGCACCACTAACTATGGCTACACCTTC. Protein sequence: CASGTTNYGYTF.

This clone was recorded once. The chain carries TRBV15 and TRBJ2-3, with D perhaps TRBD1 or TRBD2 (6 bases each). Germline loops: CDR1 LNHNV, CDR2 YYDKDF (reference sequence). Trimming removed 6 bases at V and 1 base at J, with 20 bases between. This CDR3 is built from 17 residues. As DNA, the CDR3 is TGTGCCACCAGAGATCCGAGGGGGAGGTCTGGCACAGATACGCAGTATTTT. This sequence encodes CATRDPRGRSGTDTQYF.

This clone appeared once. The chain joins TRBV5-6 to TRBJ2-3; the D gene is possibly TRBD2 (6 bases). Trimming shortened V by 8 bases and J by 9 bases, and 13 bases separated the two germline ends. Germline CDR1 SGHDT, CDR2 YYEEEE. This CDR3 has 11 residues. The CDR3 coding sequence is TGTGCCAGTTCGGGAGTTGGAACGCAGTATTTT. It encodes CASSGVGTQYF. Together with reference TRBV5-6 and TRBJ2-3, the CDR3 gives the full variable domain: DAGVTQSPTHLIKTRGQQVTLRCSPKSGHDTVSWYQQALGQGPQFIFQYYEEEERQRGNFPDRFSGHQFPNYSSELNVNALLLGDSALYLCASSGVGTQYFGPGTRLTVL.

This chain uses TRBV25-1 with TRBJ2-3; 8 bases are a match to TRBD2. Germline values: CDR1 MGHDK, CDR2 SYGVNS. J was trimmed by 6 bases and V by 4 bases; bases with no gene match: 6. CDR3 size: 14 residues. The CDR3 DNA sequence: TGTGCCAGCAGTGTAACTAGCGGATGGGATACGCAGTATTTT. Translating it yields CASSVTSGWDTQYF.

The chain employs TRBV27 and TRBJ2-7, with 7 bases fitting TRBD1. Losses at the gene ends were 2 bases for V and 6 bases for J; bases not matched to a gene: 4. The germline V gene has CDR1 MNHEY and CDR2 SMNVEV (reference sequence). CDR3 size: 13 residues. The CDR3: CASSLNRGGEQYF. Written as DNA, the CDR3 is TGTGCCAGCAGTTTAAACAGGGGTGGCGAGCAGTACTTC.

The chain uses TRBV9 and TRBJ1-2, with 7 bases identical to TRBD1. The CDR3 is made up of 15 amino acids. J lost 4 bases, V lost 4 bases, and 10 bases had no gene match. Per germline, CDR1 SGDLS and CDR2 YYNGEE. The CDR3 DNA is TGTGCCAGCAGCTCACCCGACAGGGTGATCTATGGCTACACCTTC. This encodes CASSSPDRVIYGYTF. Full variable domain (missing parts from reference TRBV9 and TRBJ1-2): DSGVTQTPKHLITATGQRVTLRCSPRSGDLSVYWYQQSLDQGLQFLIQYYNGEERAKGNILERFSAQQFPDLHSELNLSSLELGDSALYFCASSSPDRVIYGYTFGSGTRLTVV.

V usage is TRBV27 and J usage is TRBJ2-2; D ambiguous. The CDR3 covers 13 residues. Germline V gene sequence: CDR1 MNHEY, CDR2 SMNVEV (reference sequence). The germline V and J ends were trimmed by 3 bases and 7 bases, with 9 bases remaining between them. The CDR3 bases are TGTGCCAGCAGTTTCGGGTTTGACGGGGAGCTGTTTTTT. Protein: CASSFGFDGELFF.

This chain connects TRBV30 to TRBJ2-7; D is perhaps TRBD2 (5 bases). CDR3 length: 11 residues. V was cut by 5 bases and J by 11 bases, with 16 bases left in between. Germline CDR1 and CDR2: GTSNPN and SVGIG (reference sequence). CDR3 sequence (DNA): TGTGCCTGGGGTGGGCCCTCGGGGAAGTACTTC. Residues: CAWGGPSGKYF.

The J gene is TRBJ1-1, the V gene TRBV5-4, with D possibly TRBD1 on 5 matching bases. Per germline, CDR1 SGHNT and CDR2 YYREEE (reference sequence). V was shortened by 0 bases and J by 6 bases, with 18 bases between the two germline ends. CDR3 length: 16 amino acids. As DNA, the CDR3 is TGTGCCAGCAGCTTGGGGCCAATTTTTGGGACTGCTGAAGCTTTCTTT. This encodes CASSLGPIFGTAEAFF.

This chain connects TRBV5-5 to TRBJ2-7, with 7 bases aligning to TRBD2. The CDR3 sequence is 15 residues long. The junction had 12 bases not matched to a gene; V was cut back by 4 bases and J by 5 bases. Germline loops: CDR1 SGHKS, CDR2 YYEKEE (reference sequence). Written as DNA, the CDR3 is TGTGCCAGCAGCGGAAGCGGGGTCGGCTTCCACGAGCAGTACTTC. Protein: CASSGSGVGFHEQYF.

CDR3 DNA sequence: TGCAGCGTTGAAGGTCTACAGGGACTCCTTGAAGCTTTCTTT. Encoded protein: CSVEGLQGLLEAFF. The gene calls are TRBV29-1 and TRBJ1-1; D is possibly TRBD1 (6 bases). V dropped 1 base and J dropped 7 bases, with 16 bases sitting between them. The CDR3 totals 14 residues. Germline CDR1 is SQVTM and CDR2 is ANQGSEA.